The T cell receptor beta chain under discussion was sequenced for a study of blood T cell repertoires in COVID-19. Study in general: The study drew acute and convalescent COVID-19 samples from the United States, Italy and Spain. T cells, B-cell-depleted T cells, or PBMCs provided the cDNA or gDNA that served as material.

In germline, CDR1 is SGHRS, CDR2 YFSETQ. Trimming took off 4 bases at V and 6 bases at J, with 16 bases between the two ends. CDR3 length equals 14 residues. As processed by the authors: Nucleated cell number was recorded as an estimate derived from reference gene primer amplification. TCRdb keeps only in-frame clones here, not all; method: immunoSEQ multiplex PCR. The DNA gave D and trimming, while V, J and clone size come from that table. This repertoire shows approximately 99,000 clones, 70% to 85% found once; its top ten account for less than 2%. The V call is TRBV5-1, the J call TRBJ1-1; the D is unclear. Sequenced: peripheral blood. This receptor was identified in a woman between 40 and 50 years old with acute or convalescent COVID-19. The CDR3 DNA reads TGCGCCAGCAGCCCCCAGTCGGGGAGGGCTGAAGCTTTCTTT. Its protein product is CASSPQSGRAEAFF.